The 17 T cell receptor beta chains listed next were all sequenced from one sample in a study of beta chain features in type 1 diabetes. Sequenced material consisted of expressed TCRB transcripts (all of the isolated RNA was reverse transcribed). This table comes from immunoSEQ multiplex PCR, and its TCRdb copy is limited to in-frame clones, with some not included. The table records about 300,000 clones, approximately 13% of them present only once. No antigens are known for them. General study points: Patients with Type 1 diabetes showed moderately but significantly shorter TCRB CDR3s in all four CD4+ subsets.

Sequencing was done on a sample of naive CD4+ T cells from blood. These receptors originate from a woman aged 18-29 years with type 1 diabetes.

The J gene is TRBJ2-3, the V gene TRBV18, with 9 bases identical to TRBD2. The CDR3 contains 14 residues. Germline loops: CDR1 KGHSH, CDR2 LQKENI. J gave up 4 bases and V 3 bases, and 2 bases lay outside the gene matches. CDR3 protein: CASSPGLAPDTQYF. CDR3 nucleotides: TGTGCCAGCTCACCGGGACTAGCACCAGATACGCAGTATTTT. The full variable domain, its missing parts supplied by reference TRBV18 and TRBJ2-3, is NAGVMQNPRHLVRRRGQEARLRCSPMKGHSHVYWYRQLPEEGLKFMVYLQKENIIDESGMPKERFSAEFPKEGPSILRIQQVVRGDSAAYFCASSPGLAPDTQYFGPGTRLTVL.

Worth noting for this clone: Other DNA sequences in the sample encode the same CDR3. The genes are TRBV9 and TRBJ2-1; 9 nucleotides agree with TRBD2. The CDR3 spans 15 residues. V gave up 2 bases and J gave up 4 bases; unmatched junction bases: 4. Germline CDR1 reads SGDLS; CDR2 reads YYNGEE. CDR3 in amino acids: CASSVGAGGYNEQFF. As DNA, the CDR3 is TGTGCCAGCAGCGTTGGAGCGGGGGGATACAATGAGCAGTTCTTC.

The table lists this clone with a few counts. The chain has TRBV30 and TRBJ1-5; D is uncertain. Germline CDR1 is GTSNPN and CDR2 is SVGIG (reference sequence). V was trimmed by 1 base and J by 5 bases, leaving 9 bases between them. This CDR3 contains 13 residues. In DNA, the CDR3 is TGTGCCTGGAGTGCCCTTCTCGATCAGCCCCAGCATTTT. This codes for CAWSALLDQPQHF.

The genes are TRBV4-2 and TRBJ2-7, with TRBD2 matching 9 bases. Germline V gene lookup returns CDR1 LGHNA and CDR2 YNFKEQ. J gave up 4 bases and V 1 base, and 8 bases lay outside the gene matches. This CDR3 comprises 16 residues. The CDR3 DNA follows: TGTGCCAGCAGCCAAGGTGGGCGGGAGGGCCTGTACGAGCAGTACTTC. Translating it yields CASSQGGREGLYEQYF.

The chain recombines TRBV5-6 with TRBJ2-5, with 7 bases that match TRBD2. Losses at the gene ends were 3 bases for V and 5 bases for J; bases not matched to a gene: 1. This CDR3 has 12 residues. Germline values: CDR1 SGHDT, CDR2 YYEEEE. The chain's CDR3 is CASSSGRETQYF. For the CDR3, the DNA is TGTGCCAGCAGCTCCGGGAGGGAGACCCAGTACTTC.

The chain has TRBV18 and TRBJ1-1, with 7 bases aligning to TRBD1. V lost 3 bases, J lost 7 bases, and 2 bases stayed unmatched. This CDR3 has 12 amino acids. Looked up from germline, CDR1 is KGHSH and CDR2 is LQKENI. This chain's CDR3 is CASSPNRGEAFF. Here the CDR3 DNA reads TGTGCCAGCTCACCCAACAGGGGTGAAGCTTTCTTT.

The genes are TRBV20-1 and TRBJ2-7; D is uncertain. The CDR3 is made up of 11 amino acids. Trimming took 1 base from V and 4 from J, leaving 5 bases between them. CDR1 is DFQATT and CDR2 is SNEGSKA in the germline V gene (reference sequence). For the CDR3, the DNA is TGCAGTGCTAGAGGGCGGTACGAGCAGTACTTC. This encodes CSARGRYEQYF.

The chain employs TRBV2 and TRBJ2-7; TRBD2 agrees at 10 bases. V shed 2 bases, J shed 3 bases, and the junction held 4 bases outside the gene matches. The CDR3 is 15 residues long. Germline CDR1 and CDR2: SNHLY and FYNNEI. The CDR3 DNA sequence: TGTGCCAGCAGTGAATCGGCTAGCGGGAGCTACGAGCAGTACTTC. Translating gives CASSESASGSYEQYF.

Only a few counts were recorded for this clone. This sequence joins TRBV19 and TRBJ2-5; D call uncertain. The CDR3 runs 13 residues. Looked up from germline, CDR1 is LNHDA and CDR2 is SQIVND (reference sequence). Trimming shortened V by 2 bases and J by 2 bases, and 6 bases separated the two germline ends. This CDR3 reads CASSISEQETQYF. The CDR3 DNA reads TGTGCCAGTAGTATATCCGAGCAAGAGACCCAGTACTTC.

The chain uses TRBV7-7 and TRBJ2-2; tentatively, D is TRBD2 (5 bases). This CDR3 is 13 amino acids long. CDR1 is SSHAT and CDR2 is FNYEAQ in the germline V gene (reference sequence). Trimming left V 1 base short and J 7 bases short, with 7 bases between. The CDR3 DNA is TGTGCCAGCAGCTTAGATCGGGGCGGGGAGCTGTTTTTT. Amino acids: CASSLDRGGELFF.

This sequence joins TRBV10-2 and TRBJ2-7; 10 nucleotides line up with TRBD2. The CDR3 consists of 15 residues. In germline, CDR1 is WSHSY, CDR2 SAAADI. With V trimmed by 3 bases and J by 5 bases, 7 bases remained unmatched. The CDR3: CASSDSGTSVDEQYV. Here the CDR3 DNA reads TGCGCCAGCAGTGATTCCGGGACTAGCGTCGACGAGCAGTACGTC.

This chain links TRBV7-9 with TRBJ1-2; D not certain. The CDR3 spans 13 residues. Trimming took off 2 bases at V and 3 bases at J, with 7 bases between the two ends. Germline V lookup: CDR1 SEHNR, CDR2 FQNEAQ (reference sequence). CDR3 region: CASSLLTHYGYTF. The DNA for the CDR3 is TGTGCCAGCAGCTTACTGACACACTATGGCTACACCTTC. Complete variable domain (other parts from reference TRBV7-9 and TRBJ1-2): DTGVSQNPRHKITKRGQNVTFRCDPISEHNRLYWYRQTLGQGPEFLTYFQNEAQLEKSRLLSDRFSAERPKGSFSTLEIQRTEQGDSAMYLCASSLLTHYGYTFGSGTRLTVV.

The V and J genes are TRBV28 and TRBJ2-1; D is possibly TRBD2 (5 bases). CDR3 length: 13 amino acids. Germline loops: CDR1 MDHEN, CDR2 SYDVKM. Trimming removed 5 bases at V and 8 bases at J, with 13 bases between. In DNA, the CDR3 is TGTGCCAGCAGTACAGCGGCGCTCTATGAGCAGTTCTTC. Translating gives CASSTAALYEQFF.

For the CDR3, the DNA is TGTGCCAGCTCACCGCAGGGAGGTCACACCGGGGAGCTGTTTTTT. This gives the protein CASSPQGGHTGELFF. The chain combines TRBV18 with TRBJ2-2; tentative D call: TRBD2 (6 bases). This CDR3 contains 15 residues. Trimming stripped 3 bases from V and 3 bases from J, with 11 bases between. CDR1 and CDR2 (germline): KGHSH, LQKENI.

The V and J genes are TRBV6-5 and TRBJ2-3, with 13 bases fitting TRBD2. The CDR3 extends over 15 amino acids. Germline V CDR1 and CDR2: MNHEY, SVGAGI. Trimming took 6 bases from V and 4 from J; bases not matched to a gene: 4. The CDR3 reads CASRLAGGVPDTQYF. CDR3 DNA: TGTGCCAGCAGACTAGCGGGAGGGGTCCCAGATACGCAGTATTTT.

The V call is TRBV18, the J call TRBJ2-2, with D possibly being TRBD2 (6 bases). The germline V and J ends were trimmed by 1 base and 5 bases, with 14 bases remaining between them. The CDR3 loop spans 16 amino acids. The germline V gene encodes CDR1 KGHSH and CDR2 LQKENI. The CDR3 nucleotides read TGTGCCAGCTCACCACGAGGTGCGGGGAGAACCGGGGAGCTGTTTTTT. This encodes CASSPRGAGRTGELFF.

This clone has only a few counts. The chain employs TRBV6-5 and TRBJ2-7; D may be TRBD1 (6 bases). Trimming shortened V by 7 bases and J by 3 bases, and 19 bases separated the two germline ends. The CDR3 has 15 amino acids. The V gene's germline CDR1 is MNHEY and CDR2 SVGAGI. As DNA, the CDR3 is TGTGCCAGCAAACCGTCCAGGGGATTTCACTACGAGCAGTACTTC. It is translated as CASKPSRGFHYEQYF.